This is a list of T cell receptor beta chains from one sample in a study of blood T cells in healthy people across ages. MiXCR was run by TCRdb on the 5' RACE reads, yielding one entry per CDR3 protein. The sample holds about 620,000 distinct CDR3 sequences; under 25% are singletons and the top ten take approximately 3.6%. Sequencing input: blood. These receptors came from a man between 65 and 85 years old in good health. Each CDR3 is given with its conserved first and last residue. D genes are given only for firm matches. A row's size may be missing; if present it is once, few, many or a size class.

NA	TRBV6-2/TRBV6-3	NA	TRBJ2-1	TGTGCCAGCAAGCAGGGTGAGGGTAACAATGAGCAGTTCTTC	CASKQGEGNNEQFF
NA	TRBV2	few	TRBJ2-7	TGTGCCAGCAGTGAAGAGGGCGGTCTCTCCTACGAGCAGTACTTC	CASSEEGGLSYEQYF
TRBD1	TRBV20-1	few	TRBJ1-4	TGCAGTGCTAGAGATTTGGGACAGGCTAATGAAAAACTGTTTTTT	CSARDLGQANEKLFF
TRBD1	TRBV28	NA	TRBJ1-4	TGTGCCAGCAGGGCCACCGGGACAGGAGGGGAAAAACTGTTTTTT	CASRATGTGGEKLFF
NA	TRBV4-3	few	TRBJ1-1	TGCGCCAGCAGCCTGGCGTGGGACACTGAAGCTTTCTTT	CASSLAWDTEAFF
NA	TRBV6-1	few	TRBJ2-3	TGTGCCACCAGTGGGGTTGTCGAAACAGATACGCAGTATTTT	CATSGVVETDTQYF
NA	TRBV18	NA	TRBJ2-5	TGTGCCAGCTCACCAATGGCGCCACCCCAAGAGACCCAGCACTTC	CASSPMAPPQETQHF
NA	TRBV7-2	many	TRBJ2-3	TGTGCCAGCAGCTTAGTCGGGACAAAGAAGACAGATACGCAGTATTTT	CASSLVGTKKTDTQYF
NA	TRBV4-3	NA	TRBJ1-4	TGCGCCAGCAGCCGCGGATCCGGGACTTTCAATGAAAAACTGTTTTTT	CASSRGSGTFNEKLFF
NA	TRBV2	NA	TRBJ2-1	TGTGCCAGCAGTGAAGGGCGGGAGCAGTTCTTC	CASSEGREQFF
NA	TRBV6-1	NA	TRBJ2-3	TGTGCCAGCAGTCCGGTAGGCGCAGATACGCAGTATTTT	CASSPVGADTQYF
NA	TRBV20-1	NA	TRBJ2-5	TGCAGTGCTATACCGGGACTCCGGTACCAAGAGACCCAGTACTTC	CSAIPGLRYQETQYF
NA	TRBV19	NA	TRBJ2-7	TGTGCCAGCAGTGGACAGAATTCCTACGAGCAGTACTTC	CASSGQNSYEQYF
NA	TRBV29-1	NA	TRBJ1-6	TGCAGCGTTCTCCTGGCCAGTGACTATAATTCACCCCTCCACTTT	CSVLLASDYNSPLHF
NA	TRBV20-1	few	TRBJ2-5	TGCAGTGCTAGAGGGCTCCTGGATGGGGAGACCCAGTACTTC	CSARGLLDGETQYF
TRBD1	TRBV29-1	NA	TRBJ2-3	TGCAGCGTTGACCCCGGGACAGGGAACACAGATACGCAGTATTTT	CSVDPGTGNTDTQYF
NA	TRBV27	few	TRBJ1-1	TGTGCCAGCGCCCAGGGGCCCGTCGCGGGTCGGGTCTTT	CASAQGPVAGRVF
TRBD2	TRBV14	NA	TRBJ2-1	TGTGCCAGCAGCCCAGGACTAGTTACAATGAAGCAGTTCTTC	CASSPGLVTMKQFF
NA	TRBV3-1	NA	TRBJ2-7	TGTGCCAGCAGCCAAGGGCGGATGGGCCCCTACGAGCAGTACTTC	CASSQGRMGPYEQYF
TRBD1	TRBV25-1	NA	TRBJ2-4	TGTGCCAGCAGATCCGACAGGGACGAGAAAAACATTCAGTACTTC	CASRSDRDEKNIQYF
NA	TRBV7-9	many	TRBJ2-5	TGTGCCAGCAGCTCCGGGATCCAAGAGACCCAGTACTTC	CASSSGIQETQYF
TRBD1	TRBV12-3/TRBV12-4	many	TRBJ1-2	TGTGCCAGCAGTCCAACAGGGGCTAACTATGGCTACACCTTC	CASSPTGANYGYTF
TRBD2	TRBV20-1	NA	TRBJ2-1	TGCAGTGCTAGAGGAGGGAGGGATTCGGTTAATGAGCAGTTCTTC	CSARGGRDSVNEQFF
TRBD2	TRBV10-3	NA	TRBJ2-2	TGTGCCATCAGTCGGACTAGCGGGACCAACACCGGGGAGCTGTTTTTT	CAISRTSGTNTGELFF
NA	TRBV5-1	NA	TRBJ2-2	TGCGCCAGCAGCTTGGTAGCGGAGGACGGGGAGCTGTTTTTT	CASSLVAEDGELFF
NA	TRBV12-3/TRBV12-4	few	TRBJ2-5	TGTGCCAGCAGTTTTAGGGAGGTGGAGACCCAGTACTTC	CASSFREVETQYF
TRBD1	TRBV7-9	few	TRBJ2-7	TGTGCCAGCAGCTTAGTCCGGGACAGAACCTACGAGCAGTACTTC	CASSLVRDRTYEQYF
TRBD1	TRBV28	NA	TRBJ2-7	TGTGCCAGCAGTTCATCCGGGACAGCCTCCTACGAGCAGTACTTC	CASSSSGTASYEQYF
NA	TRBV11-1	few	TRBJ2-1	TGTGCCAGCAGCTTAGGTGGAGGGCCTTCCAATGAGCAGTTCTTC	CASSLGGGPSNEQFF
TRBD1	TRBV5-4	NA	TRBJ2-7	TGTACCAGCAGCTTGAGCGTGGACAGGCGGAGCCCCCAGTACTTC	CTSSLSVDRRSPQYF
TRBD1	TRBV29-1	NA	TRBJ1-1	TGCAGCGTTGGGGGGACAGGGATGGTCACTGAAGCTTTCTTT	CSVGGTGMVTEAFF
TRBD1	TRBV28	NA	TRBJ1-2	TGTGCCAGCAGTAACGACAGGGGCGACTATGGCTACACCTTC	CASSNDRGDYGYTF
NA	TRBV6-1	few	TRBJ2-6	TGTGCCAGCCGAAACAGGGTGGTTTTGACTGGGGCCAACGTCCTGACTTTC	CASRNRVVLTGANVLTF
TRBD2	TRBV6-5	NA	TRBJ2-7	TGTGCCAGCAGTTACTCGGCGTCGTCTCTAGCGGGAGGGTACGAGCAGTACTTC	CASSYSASSLAGGYEQYF
NA	TRBV28	NA	TRBJ1-4	TGTGCCAGCAGTACCCCGGGGGGCACAACTAATGAAAAACTGTTTTTT	CASSTPGGTTNEKLFF
NA	TRBV7-8	few	TRBJ2-3	TGTGCCAGTTGTAAGGGTCCTAGCACAGATACGCAGTATTTT	CASCKGPSTDTQYF
NA	TRBV6-2/TRBV6-3	few	TRBJ2-5	TGTGCCAGCAGTGCCTGGACTCAAGAGACCCAGTACTTC	CASSAWTQETQYF
NA	TRBV9	NA	TRBJ1-6	TGTGCCAGCAGCGTAGATGGGGGGTCACCCCTCCACTTT	CASSVDGGSPLHF
NA	TRBV18	few	TRBJ2-7	TGTGCCAGCTCACCGCCGCCGGGAGCCGAGCAGTACTTC	CASSPPPGAEQYF
TRBD1	TRBV20-1	few	TRBJ1-5	TGCAGTGCTAGGACAGGGAGGGATAATCAGCCCCAGCATTTT	CSARTGRDNQPQHF
NA	TRBV12-3/TRBV12-4	NA	TRBJ1-1	TGTGCCGGCAGTTTCTTACGGGGGAACACTGAAGCTTTCTTT	CAGSFLRGNTEAFF
TRBD2	TRBV7-3	NA	TRBJ2-1	TGTGCCAGCAGCCACACCGGGACTAACCTCAATGAGCAGTTCTTC	CASSHTGTNLNEQFF
NA	TRBV28	few	TRBJ2-5	TGTGCCAGCAACTTGGGCGACCAAGAGACCCAGTACTTC	CASNLGDQETQYF
NA	TRBV7-2	NA	TRBJ2-1	TGTGCCAGCAGCCTTTGGAGCGGGACACTATACAATGAGCAGTTCTTC	CASSLWSGTLYNEQFF
NA	TRBV7-2	NA	TRBJ1-5	TGTGCCAGCAGCACACATCCAGGGGTTGGACAGCCCCAGCATTTT	CASSTHPGVGQPQHF
TRBD1	TRBV6-5	NA	TRBJ2-5	TGTGCCAGCAGTTCCAGAGGAACAGGGGGAGAGACCCAGTACTTC	CASSSRGTGGETQYF